The subject of this entry is one T cell receptor (beta chain). The CDR3 is 16 amino acids. Germline values: CDR1 SGHNT, CDR2 YYREEE (reference sequence). The trim removed 4 bases at V and 2 bases at J, leaving 5 bases unmatched. The entry originates in a study of blood T cell repertoires in COVID-19. Study background: COVID-19 samples, acute and convalescent, were from the United States, Italy and Spain.

Only in-frame clones appear in the TCRdb table, and some are missing; sequencing was by immunoSEQ multiplex PCR. The data show roughly 330,000 clones, with 85% to 90% seen just once and roughly 4.1% held by the top ten. The specimen was peripheral blood. The V gene is TRBV5-4, the J gene TRBJ2-3; 12 bases align to TRBD2. The TCR sequence derives from a woman aged 50 to 65 with active or convalescent COVID-19. The DNA of the CDR3 is TGTGCCAGCAGCCCGAGACTAGCGGGGGACACAGATACGCAGTATTTT. This encodes CASSPRLAGDTDTQYF.